This is a list of T cell receptor beta chains from one sample in a study of CD8 T cells in ankylosing spondylitis. In TCRdb, the 5' RACE reads were re-called with MiXCR into one record per CDR3 protein. This table holds 150,000 to 200,000 distinct CDR3 sequences, 13% found once. Sequencing used blood, either unsorted or a sorted T cell fraction (not recorded which). The receptors come from a female donor with ankylosing spondylitis or in good health (not recorded which). The CDR3 runs from the conserved cysteine through the conserved F or W.

CDR3 protein	V gene	J gene
CASSPPLYISGRAKNIQYF	TRBV4-1	TRBJ2-4
CASTGGVSTDTQYF	TRBV3-1	TRBJ2-3
CSATGQAYEQYF	TRBV29-1	TRBJ2-7
CASSLLGLAFF	TRBV5-6	TRBJ1-1
CAIRAGTAGGYTF	TRBV10-3	TRBJ1-2
CASSPWTSTDTQYF	TRBV12-3/TRBV12-4	TRBJ2-3
CASTIPGQSSYEQYF	TRBV6-2/TRBV6-3	TRBJ2-7
CSAGNEQFF	TRBV20-1	TRBJ2-1
CASSADRGTDTQYF	TRBV5-1	TRBJ2-3
CASSPTWGANEKLFF	TRBV5-5	TRBJ1-4
CASDRGSTEAFF	TRBV30	TRBJ1-1
CASSQQGNGYTF	TRBV3-1	TRBJ1-2
CASSRTGKGQPQHF	TRBV7-8	TRBJ1-5
CASRRIQGKHTGELFF	TRBV27	TRBJ2-2
CASSSRTGQETQYF	TRBV28	TRBJ2-5
CASSPDRVSPYEQYF	TRBV7-9	TRBJ2-7
CSVQDRKNTEAFF	TRBV29-1	TRBJ1-1
CASSPEMREQFF	TRBV7-8	TRBJ2-1
CASSLRPSSGNTIYF	TRBV12-3/TRBV12-4	TRBJ1-3
CASSWASGGYTF	TRBV6-2/TRBV6-3	TRBJ1-2
CASSLPEYDMGQFF	TRBV12-3/TRBV12-4	TRBJ2-1
CASSLWTYTDTQYF	TRBV14	TRBJ2-3
CASSYSKETQYF	TRBV6-2/TRBV6-3	TRBJ2-5
CASSEPRLAGNNEQFF	TRBV6-1	TRBJ2-1
CASSYLPDITGELFF	TRBV6-5	TRBJ2-2
CASSLAADSSTEAFF	TRBV5-1	TRBJ1-1
CASSPGGGDGSLHF	TRBV5-1	TRBJ1-6
CASSFTGDNEQFF	TRBV12-3/TRBV12-4	TRBJ2-1
CASSQVTSDYNEQFF	TRBV4-1	TRBJ2-1
CSVAIGGTNYGYTF	TRBV29-1	TRBJ1-2
CASSLGGGSSYEQYF	TRBV12-3/TRBV12-4	TRBJ2-7